This T cell receptor (beta chain) came from a study of T cell responses to AZD1222 COVID-19 vaccine. CDR3 length: 11 amino acids. The V end lost 4 bases, the J end lost 4 bases, and 7 bases lay between the germline ends. Germline CDR1 is GTSNPN and CDR2 is SVGIG (reference sequence). Turning to this clone: Other nucleotide sequences in the sample specify the same CDR3.

Data came from immunoSEQ multiplex PCR; TCRdb stores just in-frame clones and leaves some out. In the table there are 140,000 to 150,000 clones, approximately 88% of which are singletons. The sample was peripheral blood, taken on day 0 of AZD1222 vaccination. The TCR sequence derives from an adult in good health. The rearrangement links TRBV30 to TRBJ1-1, with D uncertain. CDR3 in DNA: TGTGCCTGGATAAGGGTCACTGAAGCTTTCTTT. Translation: CAWIRVTEAFF.